The 5 T cell receptor beta chains listed next were all sequenced from one sample in a study of OX40 agonist ivuxolimab in advanced cancers. Only in-frame clones appear in the TCRdb table, and some are missing; sequencing was by immunoSEQ multiplex PCR. The data show tens of thousands of clones, about nine tenths seen once. The starting material was CD4+ or CD8+ T cells sorted from blood, obtained in a trial of the OX40 agonist ivuxolimab. The receptors shown here come from an adult with an advanced solid tumor such as melanoma, head and neck, liver or kidney cancer.

The chain employs TRBV10-3 and TRBJ1-1, with D tentatively TRBD1 (6 bases). Germline V gene data show CDR1 as ENHRY and CDR2 as SYGVKD. This CDR3 region has 13 residues. Between the trimmed V and J ends, which lost 3 bases and 7 bases, there was a span of 12 bases. Here the CDR3 reads CAISDRGGGEAFF. The CDR3 nucleotides read TGTGCCATCAGTGACAGGGGAGGCGGTGAAGCTTTCTTT.

The J gene is TRBJ1-4, the V gene TRBV5-4; TRBD1 is a possible D gene (6 bases). The CDR3 loop spans 14 amino acids. V lost 5 bases to trimming and J lost 7 bases, with 15 bases between them. The germline V gene has CDR1 SGHNT and CDR2 YYREEE (reference sequence). This CDR3 is CASSLGQRFEKLFF. CDR3 DNA: TGTGCCAGCAGTCTTGGACAGCGATTTGAAAAACTGTTTTTT. Supplemented by reference TRBV5-4 and TRBJ1-4, the full variable domain reads ETGVTQSPTHLIKTRGQQVTLRCSSQSGHNTVSWYQQALGQGPQFIFQYYREEENGRGNFPPRFSGLQFPNYSSELNVNALELDDSALYLCASSLGQRFEKLFFGSGTQLSVL.

The V call is TRBV19, the J call TRBJ1-1, with D possibly matching TRBD1 (5 bases). This CDR3 has 14 residues. CDR1 is LNHDA and CDR2 is SQIVND in the germline V gene (reference sequence). The ends were cut back, 6 bases at V and 11 bases at J, with 22 bases in the middle. CDR3 DNA: TGTGCCAGTAGGTTAACAGGCGCCGATGGGAGGGCTTTCTTT. It encodes CASRLTGADGRAFF.

The rearrangement links TRBV6-5 to TRBJ2-1, with 9 bases fitting TRBD2. CDR1 MNHEY and CDR2 SVGAGI come from the germline V gene. The trim removed 6 bases at V and 7 bases at J, leaving 7 bases unmatched. The CDR3 length is 14 residues. CDR3 DNA: TGTGCCAGCAGCTATAGCGGGAGAGGTAATGAGCAGTTCTTC. Its protein product is CASSYSGRGNEQFF.

The V and J genes are TRBV19 and TRBJ2-5, with D uncertain. Trimming removed 3 bases from V and 2 bases from J, with 7 bases in between. The length of the CDR3 is 13 residues. The germline gives CDR1 LNHDA, CDR2 SQIVND (reference sequence). This CDR3 is CASSISGQETQYF. The DNA for the CDR3 is TGTGCCAGTAGTATTTCCGGACAAGAGACCCAGTACTTC.